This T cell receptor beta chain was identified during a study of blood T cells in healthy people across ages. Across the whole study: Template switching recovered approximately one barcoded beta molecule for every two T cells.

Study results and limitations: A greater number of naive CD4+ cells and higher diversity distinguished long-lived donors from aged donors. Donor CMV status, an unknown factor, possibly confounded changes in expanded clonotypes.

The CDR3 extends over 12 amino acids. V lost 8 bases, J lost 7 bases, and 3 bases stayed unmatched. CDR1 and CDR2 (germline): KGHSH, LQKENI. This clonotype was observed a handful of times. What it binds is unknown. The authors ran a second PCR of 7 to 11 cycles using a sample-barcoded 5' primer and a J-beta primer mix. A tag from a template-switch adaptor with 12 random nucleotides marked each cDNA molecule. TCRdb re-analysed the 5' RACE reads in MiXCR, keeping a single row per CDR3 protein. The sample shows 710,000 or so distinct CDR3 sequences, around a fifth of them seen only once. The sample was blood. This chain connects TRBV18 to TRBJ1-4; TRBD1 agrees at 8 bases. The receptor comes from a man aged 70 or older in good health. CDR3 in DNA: TGTGCCAGCCACGGACAGGGTGAAAAACTGTTTTTT. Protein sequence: CASHGQGEKLFF.